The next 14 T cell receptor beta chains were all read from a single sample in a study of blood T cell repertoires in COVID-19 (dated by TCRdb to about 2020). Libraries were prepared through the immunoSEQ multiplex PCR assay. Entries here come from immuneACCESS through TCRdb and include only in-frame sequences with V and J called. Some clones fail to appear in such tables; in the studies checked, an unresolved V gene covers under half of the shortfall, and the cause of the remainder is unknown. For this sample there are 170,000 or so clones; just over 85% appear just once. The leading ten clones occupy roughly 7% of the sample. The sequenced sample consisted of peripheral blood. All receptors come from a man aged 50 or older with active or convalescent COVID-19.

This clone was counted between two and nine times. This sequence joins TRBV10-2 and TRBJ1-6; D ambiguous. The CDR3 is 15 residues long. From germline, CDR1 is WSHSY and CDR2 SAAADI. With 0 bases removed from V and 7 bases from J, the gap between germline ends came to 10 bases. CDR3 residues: CASSESLFINSPLHF. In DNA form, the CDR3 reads TGCGCCAGCAGTGAGTCGCTATTCATAAATTCACCCCTCCACTTT.

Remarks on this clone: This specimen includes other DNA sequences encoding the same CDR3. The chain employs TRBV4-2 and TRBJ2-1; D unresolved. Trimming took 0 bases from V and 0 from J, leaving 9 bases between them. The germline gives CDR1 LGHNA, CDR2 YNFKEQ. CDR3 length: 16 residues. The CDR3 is CASSQERLGSYNEQFF. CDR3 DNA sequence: TGTGCCAGCAGCCAAGAGAGGCTAGGCTCCTACAATGAGCAGTTCTTC.

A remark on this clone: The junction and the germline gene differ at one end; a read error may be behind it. The CDR3 region is CASSPGTSGGPYQETQYF. The DNA for the CDR3 is TGTGCTAGCAGCCCTGGGACTAGCGGGGGACCGTACCAAGAGACCCAGTACTTC. The rearrangement uses TRBV7-7 and TRBJ2-5; 14 positions agree with TRBD2. In germline, CDR1 is SSHAT, CDR2 FNYEAQ (reference sequence). This CDR3 comprises 18 residues.

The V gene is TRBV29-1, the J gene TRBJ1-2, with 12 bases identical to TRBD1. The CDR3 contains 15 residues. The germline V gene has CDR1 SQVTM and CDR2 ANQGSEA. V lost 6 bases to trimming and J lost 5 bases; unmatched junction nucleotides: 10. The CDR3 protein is CSVPGQGAQRYGYTF. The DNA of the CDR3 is TGCAGCGTCCCGGGACAGGGGGCGCAAAGATATGGCTACACCTTC.

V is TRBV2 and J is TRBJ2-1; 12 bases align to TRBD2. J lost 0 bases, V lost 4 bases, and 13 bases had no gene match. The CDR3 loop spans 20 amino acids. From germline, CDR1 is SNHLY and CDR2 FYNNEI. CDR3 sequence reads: CASSGPGLAGLRSSYNEQFF. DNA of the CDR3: TGTGCCAGCAGTGGACCGGGACTAGCGGGTCTTCGAAGCTCCTACAATGAGCAGTTCTTC.

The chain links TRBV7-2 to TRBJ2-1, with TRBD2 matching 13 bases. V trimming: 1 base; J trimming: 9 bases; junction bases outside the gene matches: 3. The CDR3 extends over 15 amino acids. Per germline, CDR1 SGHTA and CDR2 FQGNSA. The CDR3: CASSLVGLAGSEQFF. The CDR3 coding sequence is TGTGCCAGCAGCTTAGTGGGACTAGCGGGGTCTGAGCAGTTCTTC. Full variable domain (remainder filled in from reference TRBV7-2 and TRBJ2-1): GAGVSQSPSNKVTEKGKDVELRCDPISGHTALYWYRQSLGQGLEFLIYFQGNSAPDKSGLPSDRFSAERTGGSVSTLTIQRTQQEDSAVYLCASSLVGLAGSEQFFGPGTRLTVL.

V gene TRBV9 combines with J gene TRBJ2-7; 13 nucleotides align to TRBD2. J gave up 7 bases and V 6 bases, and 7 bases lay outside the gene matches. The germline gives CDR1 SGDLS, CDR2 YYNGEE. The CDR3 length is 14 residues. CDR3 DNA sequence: TGTGCCAGCAACCCGACTAGCGGGGGGTATGAGCAGTACTTC. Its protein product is CASNPTSGGYEQYF. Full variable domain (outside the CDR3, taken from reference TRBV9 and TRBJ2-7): DSGVTQTPKHLITATGQRVTLRCSPRSGDLSVYWYQQSLDQGLQFLIQYYNGEERAKGNILERFSAQQFPDLHSELNLSSLELGDSALYFCASNPTSGGYEQYFGPGTRLTVT.

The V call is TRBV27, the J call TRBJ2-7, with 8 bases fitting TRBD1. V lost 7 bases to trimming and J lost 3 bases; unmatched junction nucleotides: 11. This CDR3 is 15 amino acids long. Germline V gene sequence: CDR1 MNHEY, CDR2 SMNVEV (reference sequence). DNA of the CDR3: TGTGCCAGCAAACAAGGACAGGGCAACCTCTACGAGCAGTACTTC. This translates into CASKQGQGNLYEQYF.

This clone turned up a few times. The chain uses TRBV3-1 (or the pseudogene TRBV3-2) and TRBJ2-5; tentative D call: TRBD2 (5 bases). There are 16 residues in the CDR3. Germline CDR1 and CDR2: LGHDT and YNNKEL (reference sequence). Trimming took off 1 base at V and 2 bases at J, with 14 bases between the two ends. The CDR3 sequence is CASSQGLGGLQETQYF. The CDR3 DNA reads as TGTGCCAGCAGCCAAGGGTTAGGTGGACTGCAAGAGACCCAGTACTTC.

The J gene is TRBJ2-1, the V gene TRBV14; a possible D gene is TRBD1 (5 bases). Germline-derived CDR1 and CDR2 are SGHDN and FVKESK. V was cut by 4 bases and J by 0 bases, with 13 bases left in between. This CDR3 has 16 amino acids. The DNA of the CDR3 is TGTGCCAGCAGCCCCTGGGGCCTCTCCTCCTACAATGAGCAGTTCTTC. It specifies CASSPWGLSSYNEQFF.

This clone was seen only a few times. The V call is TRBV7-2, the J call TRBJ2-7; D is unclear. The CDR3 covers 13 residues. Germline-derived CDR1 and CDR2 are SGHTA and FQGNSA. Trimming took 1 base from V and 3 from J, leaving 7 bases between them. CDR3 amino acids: CASSLGLYYEQYF. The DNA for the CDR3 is TGTGCCAGCAGCTTAGGACTGTACTACGAGCAGTACTTC.

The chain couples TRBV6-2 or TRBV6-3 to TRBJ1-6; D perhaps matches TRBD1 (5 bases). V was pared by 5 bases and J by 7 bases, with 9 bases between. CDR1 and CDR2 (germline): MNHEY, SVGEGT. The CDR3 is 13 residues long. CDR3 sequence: CASSGTINSPLHF. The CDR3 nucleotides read TGTGCCAGCAGTGGGACTATCAATTCACCCCTCCACTTT.

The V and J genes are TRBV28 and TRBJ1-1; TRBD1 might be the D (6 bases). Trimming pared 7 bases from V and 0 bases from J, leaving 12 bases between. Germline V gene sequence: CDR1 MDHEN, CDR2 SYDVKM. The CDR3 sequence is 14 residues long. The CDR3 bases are TGTGCCAGCACTGTCGGGACAATGAACACTGAAGCTTTCTTT. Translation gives CASTVGTMNTEAFF.

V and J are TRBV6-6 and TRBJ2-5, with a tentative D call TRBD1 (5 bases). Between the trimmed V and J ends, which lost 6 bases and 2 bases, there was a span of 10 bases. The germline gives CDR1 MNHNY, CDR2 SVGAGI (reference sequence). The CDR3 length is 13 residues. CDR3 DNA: TGTGCCAGCAGAGGGGCAGGGCAAGAGACCCAGTACTTC. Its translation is CASRGAGQETQYF.